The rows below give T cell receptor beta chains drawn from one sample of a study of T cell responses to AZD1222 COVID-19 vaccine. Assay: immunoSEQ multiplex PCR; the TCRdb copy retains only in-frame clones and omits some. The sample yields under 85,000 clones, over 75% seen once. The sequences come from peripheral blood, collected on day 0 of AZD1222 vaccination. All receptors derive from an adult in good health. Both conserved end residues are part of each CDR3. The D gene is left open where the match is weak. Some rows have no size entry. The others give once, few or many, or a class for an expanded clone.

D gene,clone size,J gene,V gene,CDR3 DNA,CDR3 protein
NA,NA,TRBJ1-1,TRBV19,TGTGCCAGTAGTCTTGGGGGTGACACTGAAGCTTTCTTT,CASSLGGDTEAFF
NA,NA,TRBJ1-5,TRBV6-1,TGTGCCAGCAGTGAAGTCTGGGGCAATCAGCCCCAGCATTTT,CASSEVWGNQPQHF
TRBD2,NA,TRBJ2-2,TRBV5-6,TGTGCCAGCAGCTCCTCACTAGCGGGGGGGCCAGGCACCGGGGAGCTGTTTTTT,CASSSSLAGGPGTGELFF
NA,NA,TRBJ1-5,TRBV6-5,TGTGCCAGCAGTTACACCTACAATCAGCCCCAGCATTTT,CASSYTYNQPQHF
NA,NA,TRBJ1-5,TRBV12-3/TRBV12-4,TGTGCCAGCAACGCCAGGGAAGGACAGCCCCAGCATTTT,CASNAREGQPQHF
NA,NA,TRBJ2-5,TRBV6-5,TGTGCCAGCAGTAACGGGGGGACCCAGTACTTC,CASSNGGTQYF
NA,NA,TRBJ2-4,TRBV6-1,TGTGCCAGCAGTGAGGGGGGGGGCAACATTCAGTACTTC,CASSEGGGNIQYF
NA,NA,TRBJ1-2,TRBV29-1,TGCAGCGTTGCGGGCGGGCAGGGTGCCTATGGCTACACCTTC,CSVAGGQGAYGYTF
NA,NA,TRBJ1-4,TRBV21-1,NA,CAWGQGARDEKLFF
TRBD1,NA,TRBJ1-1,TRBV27,TGTGCCAGCACCTCGACAGGGTGGAGATCTGAAGCTTTCTTT,CASTSTGWRSEAFF
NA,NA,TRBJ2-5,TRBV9,TGTGCCAGCAGCGTGGGGGGAGATAGCCGGAGAGAGACCCAGTACTTC,CASSVGGDSRRETQYF
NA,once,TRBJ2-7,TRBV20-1,TGCAGTGCTAGGTATCTGGACGAGCAGTACTTC,CSARYLDEQYF
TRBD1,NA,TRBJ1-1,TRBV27,TGTGCCAGCAGTTTATCAGGGCCCGGCCAGGGGGCGAAAGCTTTCTTT,CASSLSGPGQGAKAFF
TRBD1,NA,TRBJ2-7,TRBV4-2,TGTGCCAGCAGCCAAGAAATGGGACAGAACTACGAGCAGTACTTC,CASSQEMGQNYEQYF
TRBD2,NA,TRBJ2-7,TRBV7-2,TGTGCCAGCAGCCCCAGGACTAGAACCTACGAGCAGTACTTC,CASSPRTRTYEQYF
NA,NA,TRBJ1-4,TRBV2,TGTGCCAGCTCCCCCCGAGGTGGGGAAAAACTGTTTTTT,CASSPRGGEKLFF
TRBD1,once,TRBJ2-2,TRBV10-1,TGCGCCAGCAGTGAGAACGGACAGGGCCTGGTTTTT,CASSENGQGLVF
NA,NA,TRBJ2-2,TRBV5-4,TGTGCCAGCAGCCCCGCTCAGGGCACCGGGGAGCTGTTTTTT,CASSPAQGTGELFF
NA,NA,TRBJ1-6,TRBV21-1,TGTGCCAGCATTAAGGGTCAGGGCTATAATTCACCCCTCCACTTT,CASIKGQGYNSPLHF
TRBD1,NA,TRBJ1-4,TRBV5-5,TGTGCCAGCAGCCCTGGGACAGGGCTGGTTGAAAAACTGTTTTTT,CASSPGTGLVEKLFF
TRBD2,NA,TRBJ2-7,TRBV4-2,TGTGCCAGCAGCCAAGAAGCGACTAGCGGCTCCTACGAGCAGTACTTC,CASSQEATSGSYEQYF
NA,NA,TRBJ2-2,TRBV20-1,TGCAGTGCTAGTTTCAGGAACACCGGGGAGCTGTTTTTT,CSASFRNTGELFF
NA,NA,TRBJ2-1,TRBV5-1,TGCGCCAGCAGCTTGGCCCGGACAGCGTACAATGAGCAGTTCTTC,CASSLARTAYNEQFF
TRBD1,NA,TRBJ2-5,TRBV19,TGTGCCAGTAGTACGTACGGGACAGGGAATTACCAAGAGACCCAGTACTTC,CASSTYGTGNYQETQYF
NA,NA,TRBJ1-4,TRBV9,TGTGCCGGTTTAGACAGTTCAACTAATGAAAAACTGTTTTTT,CAGLDSSTNEKLFF
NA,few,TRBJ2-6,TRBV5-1,TGCGCCAGCAGCTTGGGAGGCGGCCAGGGGCTCTCAAGGGGAGGGGCCAACGTCCTGACTTTC,CASSLGGGQGLSRGGANVLTF
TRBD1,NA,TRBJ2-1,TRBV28,TGTGCCAGCAGTGGGACTGGACAGGGCTCGTTCTTC,CASSGTGQGSFF